The 29 T cell receptor beta chains listed next were all sequenced from one sample in a study of blood T cells in healthy people across ages. A second PCR of roughly 7 to 11 cycles used a sample-barcoded 5' primer and a J-beta primer mix. One entry per CDR3 protein results from TCRdb running MiXCR on the 5' RACE reads. The table lists 1.4 million to 1.5 million distinct CDR3 sequences, about 40% of them singletons. Sequenced material: blood. These receptors originate from a woman in her late teens or twenties in good health.

The rearrangement uses TRBV20-1 and TRBJ1-2; D is possibly TRBD1 (6 bases). CDR1 is DFQATT and CDR2 is SNEGSKA in the germline V gene (reference sequence). V dropped 1 base and J dropped 5 bases, with 23 bases sitting between them. There are 17 residues in the CDR3. The CDR3 loop is CSARAAGRAGAGYGYTF. Written as DNA, the CDR3 is TGCAGTGCTAGAGCCGCTGGACGGGCGGGGGCGGGATATGGCTACACCTTC.

The chain joins TRBV21-1 to TRBJ1-1. TRBV21-1 is a pseudogene. This CDR3 has 16 amino acids. CDR3 nucleotide sequence: TGTGCCAGCAGCAAAGCTCCGCGTTTGCGGCACACTGAAGCTTTCTTT. The encoded protein is CASSKAPRLRHTEAFF.

This chain links TRBV9 with TRBJ2-3; a possible D gene is TRBD1 (6 bases). The CDR3 covers 15 residues. Trimming removed 2 bases from V and 4 bases from J, with 14 bases in between. Germline V CDR1 and CDR2: SGDLS, YYNGEE. The CDR3: CASSVVAGDPDTQYF. For the CDR3, the DNA is TGTGCCAGCAGCGTCGTGGCAGGGGACCCAGATACGCAGTATTTT.

This clonotype was counted only a few times. The V and J genes are TRBV4-3 and TRBJ2-1; 11 bases align to TRBD2. The end of the DNA is better explained by TRBJ2-7, so the J call may be wrong. The CDR3 extends over 16 amino acids. CDR1 and CDR2 from the germline V gene are LGHNA and YSLEER. CDR3 loop: CASSQVAGGTYNEQYF. The CDR3 DNA reads TGCGCCAGCAGCCAAGTAGCGGGAGGGACATACAATGAGCAGTACTTC.

V gene TRBV29-1 combines with J gene TRBJ2-4; D is unclear. The J call may not be correct, given that the DNA end is closer to TRBJ2-7. This CDR3 is built from 13 residues. Germline values: CDR1 SQVTM, CDR2 ANQGSEA. The CDR3 region has the DNA TGCAGCGTTGATCGGCCTGGATCCTACGAGCAGTACTTC. Translated: CSVDRPGSYEQYF.

CDR3 loop: CSARGTGMLGKNIQYF. The DNA for the CDR3 is TGCAGTGCTAGAGGGACAGGGATGTTGGGCAAAAACATTCAGTACTTC. J is TRBJ2-4 and V is TRBV20-1; 8 bases are a match to TRBD1. The CDR3 is made up of 16 amino acids. The germline CDR1 and CDR2 sequences are DFQATT and SNEGSKA (reference sequence). The ends lost 1 base at V and 3 bases at J; junction bases unmatched: 8.

This clonotype was seen only a few times. V gene TRBV24-1 combines with J gene TRBJ2-1; D not certain. Germline V gene sequence: CDR1 KGHDR, CDR2 SFDVKD. The CDR3 loop spans 14 amino acids. Trimming stripped 4 bases from V and 7 bases from J, with 13 bases between. CDR3 loop: CATSDTNGLNEQFF. CDR3 sequence (DNA): TGTGCCACCAGTGACACCAATGGGTTAAATGAGCAGTTCTTC.

This clonotype turned up a few times. This sequence joins TRBV6-5 and TRBJ2-3; no firm D call. This CDR3 has 16 residues. V was shortened by 0 bases and J by 6 bases, with 16 bases between the two germline ends. Germline V gene lookup returns CDR1 MNHEY and CDR2 SVGAGI. The chain's CDR3 is CASSYSTPVMPDTQYF. The CDR3 DNA reads TGTGCCAGCAGTTACTCGACCCCTGTCATGCCGGATACGCAGTATTTT.

The chain employs TRBV5-1 and TRBJ2-3; 14 bases match TRBD2. The CDR3 totals 17 residues. The junction had 8 bases not matched to a gene; V was cut back by 4 bases and J by 4 bases. The germline CDR1 and CDR2 sequences are SGHRS and YFSETQ. CDR3 sequence reads: CASSPIGTSGGADTQYF. CDR3 DNA: TGCGCCAGCAGCCCGATCGGGACTAGCGGGGGAGCAGATACGCAGTATTTT.

This clonotype was observed at least ten times. J is TRBJ1-4 and V is TRBV28; D gene unclear. This CDR3 has 15 amino acids. The germline CDR1 and CDR2 sequences are MDHEN and SYDVKM. Trimming pared 5 bases from V and 5 bases from J, leaving 15 bases between. The CDR3 loop is CASSLPTAPNEKLFF. CDR3 nucleotide sequence: TGTGCCAGCAGTCTACCTACAGCGCCGAATGAAAAACTGTTTTTT.

The chain carries TRBV4-2 and TRBJ2-5, with a possible D match to TRBD2 (8 bases). CDR1 LGHNA and CDR2 YNFKEQ come from the germline V gene. The CDR3 has 18 residues. The V gene lost 0 bases and the J gene lost 5 bases, with 22 bases spanning the gap. CDR3 bases: TGTGCCAGCAGCCAAGAACGGGACAGCGGGGGTCGACGGGAGACCCAGTACTTC. Its translation: CASSQERDSGGRRETQYF.

The chain links TRBV12-3 or TRBV12-4 to TRBJ2-3; 13 bases are shared with TRBD2. Trimming cost V 7 bases and J 12 bases; bases outside gene matches: 13. This CDR3 contains 15 residues. CDR3 amino acids: CASKDPGLAGPKQYF. DNA of the CDR3: TGTGCCAGCAAAGACCCGGGACTAGCGGGACCGAAACAGTATTTT.

V gene TRBV20-1 combines with J gene TRBJ2-1; TRBD2 matches at 8 bases. The J segment lost 9 bases and the V segment lost 7 bases, leaving 11 bases of the junction unmatched. The germline CDR1 and CDR2 sequences are DFQATT and SNEGSKA (reference sequence). This CDR3 is built from 13 residues. CDR3 protein: CSVPGLVASEQFF. The CDR3 DNA follows: TGCAGTGTTCCGGGACTAGTGGCCAGTGAGCAGTTCTTC.

The chain combines TRBV20-1 with TRBJ2-7; the D gene could be TRBD1 or TRBD2 (6 bases each). Trimming stripped 3 bases from V and 3 bases from J, with 15 bases between. Germline lookup yields CDR1 DFQATT and CDR2 SNEGSKA (reference sequence). This CDR3 has 14 residues. The CDR3, as DNA: TGCAGTGCTAGGGGGGGCGGGGACCTCTACGAGCAGTACTTC. Translation gives CSARGGGDLYEQYF.

A few counts support this clonotype. The chain uses TRBV30 and TRBJ2-7, with D tentatively TRBD2 (5 bases). Between the trimmed V and J ends, which lost 2 bases and 0 bases, there was a span of 8 bases. Per the germline V gene, CDR1 is GTSNPN and CDR2 is SVGIG (reference sequence). This CDR3 is 13 amino acids long. The CDR3 loop is CAWSSGNSYEQYF. CDR3 in DNA: TGTGCCTGGAGTTCGGGGAACTCCTACGAGCAGTACTTC.

This clonotype was seen a handful of times. The chain recombines TRBV10-3 with TRBJ2-3; TRBD2 aligns across 9 bases. The CDR3 sequence is 15 residues long. CDR1 ENHRY and CDR2 SYGVKD come from the germline V gene. Trimming cost V 6 bases and J 2 bases; bases outside gene matches: 6. The CDR3 spells CAIRKGLAYTDTQYF. The CDR3 DNA is TGTGCCATCAGAAAAGGACTAGCGTACACAGATACGCAGTATTTT.

This clonotype was observed a few times. Written as DNA, the CDR3 is TGTGCCGGCGAGCGGGAGTCCTACAATGAGCAGTTCTTC. Translating it yields CAGERESYNEQFF. The chain joins TRBV2 to TRBJ2-1; TRBD2 matches at 8 bases. J was trimmed by 1 base and V by 11 bases; bases with no gene match: 4. Germline lookup yields CDR1 SNHLY and CDR2 FYNNEI. There are 13 residues in the CDR3.

The chain links TRBV7-2 to TRBJ2-1; no definite D call. There are 15 residues in the CDR3. Trimming left V 2 bases short and J 3 bases short, with 11 bases between. Germline V gives CDR1 SGHTA, CDR2 FQGNSA. For the CDR3, the DNA is TGTGCCAGCAGCTTATGGAAAGACCTCTACAATGAGCAGTTCTTC. The encoded protein is CASSLWKDLYNEQFF.

The V call is TRBV20-1, the J call TRBJ2-5; TRBD1 aligns across 11 bases. V was pared by 4 bases and J by 11 bases, with 15 bases of the junction left unmatched. Germline V gene lookup returns CDR1 DFQATT and CDR2 SNEGSKA (reference sequence). The CDR3 covers 15 residues. CDR3 region: CSAKGPGQGGGEQYF. DNA of the CDR3: TGCAGTGCTAAGGGACCGGGACAGGGGGGAGGTGAGCAGTACTTC.

A few counts support this clonotype. This chain joins TRBV24-1 and TRBJ2-3, with D possibly matching TRBD2 (6 bases). The CDR3 sequence is 15 residues long. Germline loops: CDR1 KGHDR, CDR2 SFDVKD. With 5 bases removed from V and 4 bases from J, the gap between germline ends came to 15 bases. The CDR3, as DNA: TGTGCCACCAGTGCATTGGGGGGAGACCCAGATACGCAGTATTTT. This gives the protein CATSALGGDPDTQYF.

The rearrangement links TRBV25-1 to TRBJ1-1; D might be TRBD1 (5 bases). Trimming pared 11 bases from V and 4 bases from J, leaving 17 bases between. In germline, CDR1 is MGHDK, CDR2 SYGVNS. This CDR3 is built from 13 residues. The CDR3 loop is CAGLWGGSTEAFF. The CDR3 DNA reads as TGTGCCGGCTTGTGGGGCGGGAGCACTGAAGCTTTCTTT.

This clonotype was seen a handful of times. The rearrangement links TRBV7-2 to TRBJ1-5; 9 bases agree with TRBD1. Per the germline V gene, CDR1 is SGHTA and CDR2 is FQGNSA. The CDR3 length is 15 residues. The V and J ends lost 4 bases and 5 bases, in that order; junction bases with no gene match: 6. The CDR3 DNA is TGTGCCAGCAGCTCCGGGACAGGGATGTATCAGCCCCAGCATTTT. Protein: CASSSGTGMYQPQHF. Combining the CDR3 with reference TRBV7-2 and TRBJ1-5 gives the whole variable domain GAGVSQSPSNKVTEKGKDVELRCDPISGHTALYWYRQSLGQGLEFLIYFQGNSAPDKSGLPSDRFSAERTGGSVSTLTIQRTQQEDSAVYLCASSSGTGMYQPQHFGDGTRLSIL.

This clonotype was seen only a few times. The rearrangement uses TRBV20-1 and TRBJ2-3; 10 nucleotides match TRBD2. The CDR3 runs 16 residues. CDR1 DFQATT and CDR2 SNEGSKA come from the germline V gene (reference sequence). After removal of 6 bases from V and 6 bases from J, the junction contained 15 bases not matched to a gene. CDR3 sequence reads: CSAPGLASGRIDTQYF. The CDR3 coding sequence is TGCAGTGCCCCGGGACTCGCTAGCGGGAGAATCGATACGCAGTATTTT.

J is TRBJ2-7 and V is TRBV7-9; 13 positions match TRBD2. Germline V lookup: CDR1 SEHNR, CDR2 FQNEAQ (reference sequence). Unmatched junction bases numbered 9, after V lost 5 bases and J lost 2 bases. The CDR3 contains 17 residues. In DNA, the CDR3 is TGTGCCAGCAGCCGACCGGGACTAGCGGGGAGCCCCTACGAGCAGTACTTC. It specifies CASSRPGLAGSPYEQYF.

The V and J genes are TRBV20-1 and TRBJ2-7; 9 bases agree with TRBD1. Trimming removed 2 bases from V and 5 bases from J; junction bases left unmatched: 4. Germline values: CDR1 DFQATT, CDR2 SNEGSKA (reference sequence). The CDR3 is made up of 13 amino acids. CDR3 in amino acids: CSARPGQGDEQYF. DNA for the CDR3: TGCAGTGCTAGACCGGGACAGGGTGACGAGCAGTACTTC.

The chain uses TRBV6-5 and TRBJ1-4; D remains ambiguous. The CDR3 covers 13 residues. The V end was cut by 2 bases, the J end by 8 bases, with 9 bases between. The germline gives CDR1 MNHEY, CDR2 SVGAGI. This CDR3 is CASSYRLGEKLFF. In DNA form, the CDR3 reads TGTGCCAGCAGTTACCGACTAGGAGAAAAACTGTTTTTT.

This clonotype was counted only a few times. Here the CDR3 reads CASSAGTFSYEQYF. CDR3 DNA: TGTGCCAGCAGTGCGGGGACTTTCTCCTACGAGCAGTACTTC. The chain uses TRBV6-5 and TRBJ2-7; D is possibly TRBD2 (6 bases). Trimming removed 5 bases from V and 0 bases from J, with 11 bases in between. Germline CDR1 reads MNHEY; CDR2 reads SVGAGI. This CDR3 contains 14 residues.

This clonotype was seen a single time. The chain has TRBV2 and TRBJ2-3, with TRBD1 identical over 8 bases. Germline CDR1 is SNHLY and CDR2 is FYNNEI. This CDR3 is 18 amino acids long. Trimming removed 1 base from V and 5 bases from J; junction bases left unmatched: 14. The CDR3 DNA follows: TGTGCCAGCAGTGAAGGTAGCTCAGGGGGCTCCCGAAAAGATACGCAGTATTTT. Its translation: CASSEGSSGGSRKDTQYF.

This chain joins TRBV7-8 and TRBJ1-1; the D gene is possibly TRBD1 (6 bases). Trimming removed 5 bases at V and 7 bases at J, with 20 bases between. The germline V gene encodes CDR1 SGHVS and CDR2 FQNEAQ. This CDR3 comprises 15 residues. Here the CDR3 reads CASSHLPNRADEAFF. The CDR3 DNA reads TGTGCCAGCAGCCACTTACCCAACAGGGCGGATGAAGCTTTCTTT.